The source of this T cell receptor beta chain is a study of siplizumab effects on memory and regulatory T cells. Findings of the study overall: Researchers could map only a minor fraction of alloreactive clones to unstimulated subsets.

The repertoire was sequenced with immunoSEQ multiplex PCR; TCRdb's copy has only in-frame clones and lacks some. Found here are approximately 94,000 clones, 94% of them singletons; the top ten hold about 1.2%. V gave up 0 bases and J gave up 10 bases; unmatched junction bases: 8. Germline V gives CDR1 SGHRS, CDR2 YFSETQ. This CDR3 is built from 15 residues. As for this clone: The antigen remains unidentified.

The V and J genes are TRBV5-1 and TRBJ2-1; 9 positions match TRBD2. The sequencing sample was made of non-Treg CD4+ T cells sorted from blood. The TCR sequence derives from a human donor in good health. The CDR3 loop is CASSLGLAGSHEQFF. The CDR3, as DNA: TGCGCCAGCAGCTTGGGGCTAGCGGGATCCCACGAGCAGTTCTTC.